This T cell receptor beta chain was identified in a study of T-cell reconstitution after alpha-beta-depleted transplantation in children. Study findings and constraints: Recipient T cells and thymic progenitors that survived gave rise to the high TCRbeta diversity observed at day 60 in some patients. In patients about two months after transplant, alpha-beta T cells reportedly arose from several hundred expanded graft clones. Newly produced T cells mostly accounted for T-cell counts and diversity one year post-transplant.

Worth noting for this clonotype: The antigen remains undetermined.

Preparation of the TCRbeta library used unique molecular identifiers. One entry per CDR3 protein results from TCRdb running MiXCR on the PCR reads. Here the sample spans some 600,000 distinct CDR3 sequences, 13% being singletons. The V gene's germline CDR1 is DFQATT and CDR2 SNEGSKA (reference sequence). The V gene lost 6 bases and the J gene lost 1 base, with 19 bases spanning the gap. The CDR3 is 15 amino acids. The sequencing used PBMCs, mostly from graft donor cells, collected 360 days after TCRalphabeta/CD19-depleted stem cell transplant. The receptor's source is a male patient younger than 18 who had a stem cell transplant for acute myeloid leukemia, so the T cells may come from the graft donor. The chain carries TRBV20-1 and TRBJ2-7; either TRBD1 or TRBD2 may supply D (6 bases each). DNA for the CDR3: TGCAGTGCCCCGGGGGTAGGGGGAATATCCTACGAGCAGTACTTC. It specifies CSAPGVGGISYEQYF.